Listed here are 14 T cell receptor beta chains from one sample, sequenced in a study of T cell responses to AZD1222 COVID-19 vaccine. Method: immunoSEQ multiplex PCR; TCRdb's copy keeps in-frame clones and lacks some. The sample includes more than 50,000 clones, 89% of them seen just once. This specimen consisted of peripheral blood, obtained on day 0 of AZD1222 vaccination. The receptors were sampled from an adult in good health.

This rearrangement joins TRBV3-1 (or the pseudogene TRBV3-2) to TRBJ2-3; 7 nucleotides align to TRBD2. CDR3 length: 14 amino acids. The V gene end was trimmed by 6 bases and the J gene end by 1 base; junction bases not matched to a gene: 4. CDR1 and CDR2 (germline): LGHDT, YNNKEL (reference sequence). The CDR3 region is CASRFTSGTDTQYF. CDR3 coding DNA: TGTGCCAGCAGGTTCACTAGCGGCACAGATACGCAGTATTTT.

CDR3 nucleotides: TGCGCCAGCCAGAGGAAGGGCGGCCAAGAGACCCAGTACTTC. It is translated as CASQRKGGQETQYF. This chain joins TRBV5-1 and TRBJ2-5; no clear D gene. This CDR3 is 14 amino acids long. The V and J ends lost 7 bases and 1 base respectively, with 14 bases between them. Per germline, CDR1 SGHRS and CDR2 YFSETQ.

V is TRBV5-6 and J is TRBJ2-7; D unresolved. Trimming took off 2 bases at V and 1 base at J, with 7 bases between the two ends. CDR3 length equals 13 residues. Per the germline V gene, CDR1 is SGHDT and CDR2 is YYEEEE. The CDR3 DNA follows: TGTGCCAGCAGCTTCCGAAGGTCCTACGAGCAGTACTTC. Its protein product is CASSFRRSYEQYF.

The J gene is TRBJ2-3, the V gene TRBV5-1, with 14 nucleotides matching TRBD2. This CDR3 contains 19 residues. Unmatched junction bases numbered 13, after V lost 1 base and J lost 6 bases. CDR1 is SGHRS and CDR2 is YFSETQ in the germline V gene. This chain's CDR3 is CASSLPGLAGARVGDTQYF. The CDR3 coding sequence is TGCGCCAGCAGCTTGCCGGGACTAGCGGGAGCGAGGGTCGGGGATACGCAGTATTTT.

The CDR3 nucleotides read TGCGCCAGCAGCTTGGGAGGGGCGACCTACAATGAGCAGTTCTTC. Amino acids: CASSLGGATYNEQFF. This rearrangement joins TRBV5-1 to TRBJ2-1; D is possibly TRBD1 or TRBD2 (5 bases each). Germline assignment: CDR1 SGHRS and CDR2 YFSETQ. V gave up 0 bases and J gave up 2 bases, with 9 bases separating them. The CDR3 totals 15 residues.

The genes are TRBV2 and TRBJ2-7, with D hard to call. Trimming left V 8 bases short and J 6 bases short, with 11 bases between. Germline loops: CDR1 SNHLY, CDR2 FYNNEI. CDR3 size: 11 residues. CDR3 in amino acids: CASRPVAEQYF. CDR3 DNA: TGTGCCAGCCGGCCCGTCGCCGAGCAGTACTTC.

J is TRBJ2-7 and V is TRBV10-1; D unresolved. The CDR3 sequence is 13 residues long. Germline CDR1 is WNHNN and CDR2 is SYGVQD (reference sequence). The V and J ends lost 0 bases and 6 bases respectively, with 9 bases between them. The CDR3 sequence is CASSESGLSEQYF. CDR3 nucleotides: TGCGCCAGCAGTGAGTCGGGTTTATCCGAGCAGTACTTC.

This clone was seen a single time. This rearrangement joins TRBV30 to TRBJ2-1, with 15 bases fitting TRBD2. CDR3 length: 15 residues. From germline, CDR1 is GTSNPN and CDR2 SVGIG (reference sequence). V shed 3 bases, J shed 4 bases, and the junction held 1 base outside the gene matches. In DNA form, the CDR3 reads TGTGCCTGGAGGGGACTAGCGGGAGGTTACAATGAGCAGTTCTTC. Amino acids: CAWRGLAGGYNEQFF.

This rearrangement joins TRBV30 to TRBJ1-2; TRBD1 agrees at 7 bases. CDR1 and CDR2 (germline): GTSNPN, SVGIG (reference sequence). The CDR3 spans 15 residues. V was pared by 3 bases and J by 4 bases, with 11 bases of the junction left unmatched. The CDR3 nucleotides read TGTGCCTGGAGCGAGGGCAGAGGGGGCGTCTATGGCTACACCTTC. It yields the protein CAWSEGRGGVYGYTF.

This chain joins TRBV7-9 and TRBJ1-6; 9 bases are a match to TRBD1. The V gene's germline CDR1 is SEHNR and CDR2 FQNEAQ (reference sequence). The trim removed 0 bases at V and 10 bases at J, leaving 4 bases unmatched. This CDR3 has 15 residues. The CDR3 loop reads CASSLAGQGVSPLHF. The CDR3 DNA sequence: TGTGCCAGCAGCTTAGCGGGACAGGGTGTCTCACCCCTCCACTTT.

This clone was observed a single time. V usage is TRBV9 and J usage is TRBJ2-3, with 9 bases aligning to TRBD2. The CDR3 is 15 residues long. Germline loops: CDR1 SGDLS, CDR2 YYNGEE. V shed 0 bases, J shed 6 bases, and the junction held 5 bases outside the gene matches. The CDR3 reads CASSVEGLAFDTQYF. CDR3 bases: TGTGCCAGCAGCGTAGAGGGACTAGCTTTTGATACGCAGTATTTT.

This clone was seen a few times. V gene TRBV14 combines with J gene TRBJ1-5, with a possible D match to TRBD1 (5 bases). CDR3 length: 14 residues. Per germline, CDR1 SGHDN and CDR2 FVKESK. V lost 6 bases to trimming and J lost 4 bases, with 13 bases between them. CDR3 protein: CASSRSGGNQPQHF. CDR3 in DNA: TGTGCCAGCAGTCGGTCTGGGGGAAATCAGCCCCAGCATTTT.

This chain uses TRBV28 with TRBJ2-7; D not certain. The CDR3 spans 16 residues. Germline loops: CDR1 MDHEN, CDR2 SYDVKM. V was clipped by 6 bases and J by 3 bases, with 21 bases between them. The CDR3 spells CASRASLGDFGYEQYF. In nucleotides, the CDR3 is TGTGCCAGCAGGGCCTCCTTGGGTGACTTCGGCTACGAGCAGTACTTC.

V gene TRBV5-4 combines with J gene TRBJ1-2; 7 nucleotides line up with TRBD1. Germline V gives CDR1 SGHNT, CDR2 YYREEE (reference sequence). This CDR3 contains 14 residues. V trimming: 4 bases; J trimming: 5 bases; junction bases outside the gene matches: 8. CDR3 in DNA: TGTGCCAGCAGCCCGGGACAGAAGACATATGGCTACACCTTC. This translates into CASSPGQKTYGYTF.